The sequence of this T cell receptor (beta chain) was determined in a study of blood T cell repertoires in COVID-19. On the study more broadly: Acute and convalescent COVID-19 specimens originated in the United States, Italy and Spain. Sample material is recorded as cDNA or gDNA derived from T cells, B-cell-depleted T cells, or PBMCs.

Across 24 US areas, participants ranged in age from about 18 to 90 years. Grouping used clinical history reported by participants in a survey and questionnaire. Germline V gives CDR1 MDHEN, CDR2 SYDVKM. This CDR3 is built from 15 residues. V lost 3 bases and J 0 bases, leaving 9 bases between the germline ends. Repertoires were generated with immunoSEQ multiplex PCR, while TCRdb's copy carries only in-frame clones and drops some. The sample holds some 250,000 clones; about 91% are singletons and the top ten take 1% to 1.5%. The source is a human donor in a cohort exposed to, infected with or recovered from COVID-19 (not recorded which). The donor label of this sample is uncertain. V and J are TRBV28 and TRBJ1-3; a weak D match, TRBD1 (6 bases). Sequencing used PBMCs or T cells enriched from blood (not recorded which). CDR3 nucleotides: TGTGCCAGCAGTTTCAGGGGTTTCTCTGGAAACACCATATATTTT. It specifies CASSFRGFSGNTIYF.